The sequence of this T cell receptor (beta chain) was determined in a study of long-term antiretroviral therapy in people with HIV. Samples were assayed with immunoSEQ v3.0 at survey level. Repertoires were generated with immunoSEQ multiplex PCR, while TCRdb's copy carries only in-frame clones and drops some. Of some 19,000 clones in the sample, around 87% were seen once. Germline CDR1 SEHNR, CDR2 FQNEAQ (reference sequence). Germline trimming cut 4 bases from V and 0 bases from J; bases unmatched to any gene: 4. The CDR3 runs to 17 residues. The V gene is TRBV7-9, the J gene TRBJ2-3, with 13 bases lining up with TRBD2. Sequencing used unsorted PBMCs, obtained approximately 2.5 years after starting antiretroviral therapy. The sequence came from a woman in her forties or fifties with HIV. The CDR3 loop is CASSYSGLAGSTDTQYF. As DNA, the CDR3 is TGTGCCAGCAGCTACTCGGGACTAGCGGGGAGCACAGATACGCAGTATTTT.